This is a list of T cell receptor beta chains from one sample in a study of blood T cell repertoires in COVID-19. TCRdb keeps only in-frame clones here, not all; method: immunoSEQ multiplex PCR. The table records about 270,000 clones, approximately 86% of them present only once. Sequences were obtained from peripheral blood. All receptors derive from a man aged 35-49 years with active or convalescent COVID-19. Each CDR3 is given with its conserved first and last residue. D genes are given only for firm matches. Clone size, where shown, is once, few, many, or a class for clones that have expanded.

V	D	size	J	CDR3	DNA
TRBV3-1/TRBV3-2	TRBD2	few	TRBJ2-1	CASSQTASGSLFF	TGTGCCAGCAGCCAGACCGCTAGCGGGAGTCTGTTCTTC
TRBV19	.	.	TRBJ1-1	CASSSPGTEAFF	TGTGCCAGTAGTTCTCCGGGCACTGAAGCTTTCTTT
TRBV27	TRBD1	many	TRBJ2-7	CASRLTGTYEQYF	TGTGCCAGCAGATTGACAGGGACCTACGAGCAGTACTTC
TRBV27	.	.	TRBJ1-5	CASSLQGGGQPQHF	TGTGCCAGCAGTCTACAGGGAGGGGGTCAGCCCCAGCATTTT
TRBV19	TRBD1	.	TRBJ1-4	CASSTRDRHEKLFF	TGTGCCAGTAGTACCCGGGACAGGCATGAAAAACTGTTTTTT
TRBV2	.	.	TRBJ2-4	CASSTGYAKNIQYF	TGTGCCAGCAGTACAGGGTACGCCAAAAACATTCAGTACTTC
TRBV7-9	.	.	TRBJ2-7	CASSLHSSSYEQYF	TGTGCCAGCAGCTTACACTCTTCGTCCTACGAGCAGTACTTC
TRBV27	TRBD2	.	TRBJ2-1	CASTTGLAGVFEQFF	TGTGCCAGCACCACCGGACTAGCGGGAGTGTTTGAGCAGTTCTTC
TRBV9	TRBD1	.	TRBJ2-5	CASSRQGLYQETQYF	TGTGCCAGCAGTCGACAGGGGTTATACCAAGAGACCCAGTACTTC
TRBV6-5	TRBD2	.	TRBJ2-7	CATQRDATYEQYF	TGTGCCACCCAGCGGGACGCGACCTACGAGCAGTACTTC
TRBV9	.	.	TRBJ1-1	CASSVVSGIGPNTEAFF	TGTGCCAGCAGCGTAGTTTCGGGGATAGGACCGAACACTGAAGCTTTCTTT